The 27 T cell receptor beta chains presented below share a single source sample, sequenced in a study of blood T cells in healthy people across ages. A second PCR of roughly 7 to 11 cycles used a sample-barcoded 5' primer and a J-beta primer mix. TCRdb called the 5' RACE reads again in MiXCR, with one record for every CDR3 protein. The sample has approximately 680,000 distinct CDR3 sequences, approximately 31% seen once; the top ten hold about 16%. Sequencing was performed on blood. All receptors derive from an elderly woman in good health.

In this sample, this clonotype turned up a few times. The rearrangement links TRBV27 to TRBJ1-4; unclear D gene. This CDR3 has 15 residues. Germline CDR1 and CDR2: MNHEY and SMNVEV (reference sequence). V dropped 2 bases and J dropped 0 bases, with 7 bases sitting between them. CDR3 sequence: CASSLQAATNEKLFF. Written as DNA, the CDR3 is TGTGCCAGCAGTTTACAGGCTGCAACTAATGAAAAACTGTTTTTT.

The V call is TRBV5-1, the J call TRBJ1-1, with D possibly TRBD1 on 6 matching bases. The CDR3 runs to 14 residues. Germline V gene data show CDR1 as SGHRS and CDR2 as YFSETQ. V gave up 5 bases and J gave up 4 bases, with 15 bases separating them. CDR3 DNA sequence: TGCGCCAGCAGACCCCAAAGGGGGGGCACTGAAGCTTTCTTT. It specifies CASRPQRGGTEAFF.

This chain connects TRBV3-1 to TRBJ1-2; perhaps TRBD1 as D (5 bases). The germline gives CDR1 LGHDT, CDR2 YNNKEL (reference sequence). CDR3 size: 17 residues. The V and J ends lost 1 base and 2 bases respectively, with 17 bases between them. CDR3 bases: TGTGCCAGCAGCCAAGGCAGACAGAAGTCGAGAAACTATGGCTACACCTTC. This gives the protein CASSQGRQKSRNYGYTF.

Many counts were recorded for this clonotype. V and J are TRBV18 and TRBJ2-5; D is possibly TRBD2 (5 bases). The end of the DNA aligns better with TRBJ2-7, so the J call may be wrong. The germline V gene has CDR1 KGHSH and CDR2 LQKENI. CDR3 length equals 11 residues. CDR3 DNA: TGTGCCAGCTCATCCGGGATCGAGCAGTACTTC. Translating it yields CASSSGIEQYF.

This clonotype was picked up a small number of times. This sequence joins TRBV3-1 and TRBJ1-1, with D unclear. The CDR3 has 16 amino acids. V was trimmed by 0 bases and J by 1 base, leaving 12 bases between them. CDR1 and CDR2 from the germline V gene are LGHDT and YNNKEL (reference sequence). The CDR3 nucleotides are TGTGCCAGCAGCCAAGATTTTCTGGGAACGAACACTGAAGCTTTCTTT. This sequence encodes CASSQDFLGTNTEAFF.

The chain links TRBV7-3 to TRBJ2-1; 11 nucleotides align to TRBD2. Trimming removed 3 bases from V and 10 bases from J; junction bases left unmatched: 14. CDR3 length: 17 residues. Germline lookup yields CDR1 SGHTA and CDR2 FQGTGA. The CDR3 reads CASSFITLAGGEREQFF. The CDR3, as DNA: TGTGCCAGCAGCTTTATTACTCTAGCGGGAGGCGAACGCGAGCAGTTCTTC.

This clonotype was detected only a few times. A read error may be the cause here, since a much bigger clone is one base away. The rearrangement joins TRBV7-9 to TRBJ2-5; no clear D. Germline V gene sequence: CDR1 SEHNR, CDR2 FQNEAQ (reference sequence). V was cut by 1 base and J by 11 bases, with 23 bases left in between. The CDR3 covers 16 residues. Here the CDR3 DNA reads TGTGCCAGCAGCTTAGGGGTAGGGCTCGAGAACAATGAGCAGTACTTC. It encodes CASSLGVGLENNEQYF.

This clonotype was counted many times. A read error may be the cause here, since a much bigger clone is one base away. The chain is built from TRBV20-1 and TRBJ2-7, with no clear D. Trimming left V 6 bases short and J 7 bases short, with 19 bases between. This CDR3 has 13 amino acids. Germline V gene lookup returns CDR1 DFQATT and CDR2 SNEGSKA (reference sequence). CDR3 nucleotides: TGCAGTGCACCCGCCGGGCGCCACACAGAGCAGTACTTC. Protein product: CSAPAGRHTEQYF.

The rearrangement links TRBV15 to TRBJ1-6; D call uncertain. The CDR3 extends over 14 amino acids. Germline loops: CDR1 LNHNV, CDR2 YYDKDF (reference sequence). With 0 bases removed from V and 7 bases from J, the gap between germline ends came to 7 bases. In DNA, the CDR3 is TGTGCCACCAGCAGAGACCCCCGGAATTCACCCCTCCACTTT. As protein: CATSRDPRNSPLHF.

The chain recombines TRBV7-2 with TRBJ2-3; 7 bases line up with TRBD2. Trimming took 7 bases from V and 4 from J; bases not matched to a gene: 11. Germline CDR1 reads SGHTA; CDR2 reads FQGNSA. The CDR3 is 15 residues long. The chain's CDR3 is CASIQTGGRADTQYF. The CDR3, as DNA: TGTGCCAGCATCCAGACCGGGGGGAGAGCAGATACGCAGTATTTT.

This clonotype was recorded only once. Compared with germline, one end of the junction differs, possibly owing to a read error. The chain links TRBV5-1 to TRBJ2-7; D not resolved. CDR3 length: 13 amino acids. Germline V gene sequence: CDR1 SGHRS, CDR2 YFSETQ. The CDR3 here is CAGSSPYIDEQYF. CDR3 bases: TGCGCCGGCAGCTCACCCTACATCGACGAGCAGTACTTC.

This clonotype has only a few counts. This chain links TRBV19 with TRBJ1-5; TRBD1 is a possible D gene (6 bases). Germline V lookup: CDR1 LNHDA, CDR2 SQIVND (reference sequence). Trimming shortened V by 8 bases and J by 3 bases, and 11 bases separated the two germline ends. There are 13 residues in the CDR3. This chain's CDR3 is CASSRQVNQPQHF. CDR3 bases: TGTGCCAGTTCGAGACAGGTCAATCAGCCCCAGCATTTT.

In its sample, this clonotype was seen many times. This sequence joins TRBV5-4 and TRBJ2-7; 7 bases are shared with TRBD1. Germline CDR1 SGHNT, CDR2 YYREEE (reference sequence). Germline trimming cut 0 bases from V and 5 bases from J; bases unmatched to any gene: 8. This CDR3 region has 15 residues. The CDR3 loop reads CASSLGQGELNEQYF. The CDR3 DNA reads TGTGCCAGCAGCTTGGGACAGGGTGAACTAAACGAGCAGTACTTC. Combining the CDR3 with reference TRBV5-4 and TRBJ2-7 gives the whole variable domain ETGVTQSPTHLIKTRGQQVTLRCSSQSGHNTVSWYQQALGQGPQFIFQYYREEENGRGNFPPRFSGLQFPNYSSELNVNALELDDSALYLCASSLGQGELNEQYFGPGTRLTVT.

About this clonotype: A read error may be the cause here, since a much bigger clone is one base away. The chain couples TRBV5-1 to TRBJ2-1; D might be TRBD1 (6 bases). The CDR3 runs 13 residues. Trimming removed 3 bases from V and 12 bases from J, with 16 bases in between. Looked up from germline, CDR1 is SGHRS and CDR2 is YFSETQ. CDR3 loop: CASSYRETDGQFF. The CDR3 nucleotides read TGCGCCAGCAGCTACAGGGAAACCGATGGGCAGTTCTTC.

This clonotype was detected a few times. A much bigger clone sits one base away, suggesting this may be a read error. The chain uses TRBV29-1 and TRBJ2-1, with TRBD1 matching over 7 bases. Germline trimming cut 4 bases from V and 7 bases from J; bases unmatched to any gene: 7. Germline V gives CDR1 SQVTM, CDR2 ANQGSEA. The CDR3 is made up of 13 amino acids. CDR3 nucleotides: TGCAGCGTTGCTTCGACAGGGAGAAATGAGCAGTTCTTC. It translates to CSVASTGRNEQFF.

This clonotype was picked up many times. This chain joins TRBV7-2 and TRBJ2-1, with TRBD2 matching 9 bases. Germline loops: CDR1 SGHTA, CDR2 FQGNSA. There are 16 residues in the CDR3. V was clipped by 5 bases and J by 4 bases; unmatched bases: 9. For the CDR3, the DNA is TGTGCCAGCAGCCAAAGTCCAGCGGGGGGTTACAATGAGCAGTTCTTC. Protein sequence: CASSQSPAGGYNEQFF.

V gene TRBV6-5 combines with J gene TRBJ2-4; D uncertain. This CDR3 region has 13 residues. Germline-derived CDR1 and CDR2 are MNHEY and SVGAGI. Trimming removed 0 bases from V and 2 bases from J, with 2 bases in between. The DNA for the CDR3 is TGTGCCAGCAGTTACTCGCCCAAAAACATTCAGTACTTC. This gives the protein CASSYSPKNIQYF.

This clonotype was seen ten or more times. The rearrangement joins TRBV29-1 to TRBJ2-7, with 10 nucleotides matching TRBD2. This CDR3 spans 15 amino acids. The trim removed 4 bases at V and 1 base at J, leaving 7 bases unmatched. In germline, CDR1 is SQVTM, CDR2 ANQGSEA. The CDR3: CSVGLSGGGSYEQYF. DNA for the CDR3: TGCAGCGTTGGCTTAAGCGGGGGGGGTTCCTACGAGCAGTACTTC.

Remarks on this clonotype: At one end the junction does not follow the germline gene, possibly because of a read error. The J gene is TRBJ2-1, the V gene TRBV20-1, with TRBD2 matching over 15 bases. The CDR3 is made up of 14 amino acids. Per germline, CDR1 DFQATT and CDR2 SNEGSKA (reference sequence). CDR3 sequence reads: CSTGGLAGGNEHFF. The CDR3 nucleotides read TGCAGTACTGGGGGACTAGCGGGGGGCAATGAGCACTTCTTC.

This clonotype appeared many times. The J gene is TRBJ2-4, the V gene TRBV20-1; D is uncertain. V was cut by 5 bases and J by 2 bases, with 13 bases left in between. Per germline, CDR1 DFQATT and CDR2 SNEGSKA (reference sequence). The CDR3 extends over 14 amino acids. CDR3 region: CSARYPGSKNIQYF. In nucleotides, the CDR3 is TGCAGTGCTCGATACCCAGGTTCCAAAAACATTCAGTACTTC.

This clonotype has a count of ten or more. This sequence joins TRBV6-2 or TRBV6-3 and TRBJ2-7; weak D call: TRBD1 (6 bases). In germline, CDR1 is MNHEY, CDR2 SVGEGT. The ends were cut back, 6 bases at V and 5 bases at J, with 11 bases in the middle. The CDR3 totals 12 residues. CDR3 bases: TGTGCCAGCAGGGACAGACTGGACGAGCAGTACTTC. This codes for CASRDRLDEQYF.

V and J are TRBV5-4 and TRBJ2-6; no definite D call. The CDR3 has 15 amino acids. V lost 1 base to trimming and J lost 0 bases, with 5 bases between them. CDR1 and CDR2 from the germline V gene are SGHNT and YYREEE (reference sequence). The CDR3 is CASSLKGSGANVLTF. The DNA for the CDR3 is TGTGCCAGCAGCTTGAAGGGCTCTGGGGCCAACGTCCTGACTTTC.

The chain uses TRBV28 and TRBJ2-2; D might be TRBD1 (6 bases). Germline assignment: CDR1 MDHEN and CDR2 SYDVKM. This CDR3 comprises 18 residues. V was clipped by 2 bases and J by 5 bases, with 21 bases between them. DNA of the CDR3: TGTGCCAGCAGTTTAATTGGGGGACAAGGAAGTGGGACCGGGGAGCTGTTTTTT. Residues: CASSLIGGQGSGTGELFF.

This clonotype has more than one count but fewer than ten. The rearrangement joins TRBV24-1 to TRBJ1-1, with D possibly TRBD1 on 5 matching bases. The CDR3 length is 12 residues. V was clipped by 0 bases and J by 9 bases, with 7 bases between them. Germline V lookup: CDR1 KGHDR, CDR2 SFDVKD. The CDR3 DNA sequence: TGTGCCACCAGTGATTTGCAGGGAAAAGCTTTCTTT. This encodes CATSDLQGKAFF.

Concerning this clonotype itself: The CDR3 ends on some other residue instead of the conserved phenylalanine or tryptophan, so this is likely a read error. The gene calls are TRBV4-2 and TRBJ1-4; tentative D call: TRBD1 (6 bases). CDR3 length: 15 residues. Trimming cost V 0 bases and J 6 bases, with 11 bases left between them. Germline CDR1 LGHNA, CDR2 YNFKEQ. CDR3 coding DNA: TGTGCCAGCAGCCAAGAAGGGGGGTACCATGAAAAACTGTTTTGT. Protein: CASSQEGGYHEKLFC.

This clonotype appeared many times. V is TRBV18 and J is TRBJ2-7; 12 positions agree with TRBD2. J was trimmed by 9 bases and V by 3 bases; bases with no gene match: 3. CDR1 is KGHSH, CDR2 LQKENI, per germline. The CDR3 consists of 13 residues. This chain's CDR3 is CASSPGTSGLQYF. The CDR3 DNA sequence: TGTGCCAGCTCACCCGGGACTAGCGGGCTGCAGTACTTC.

This clonotype was seen at least ten times. The J gene is TRBJ2-5, the V gene TRBV24-1; 10 nucleotides line up with TRBD1. Trimming removed 9 bases from V and 3 bases from J; junction bases left unmatched: 6. The CDR3 is 14 residues long. Germline V gene data show CDR1 as KGHDR and CDR2 as SFDVKD. The CDR3 here is CATAGTGEKETQYF. CDR3 nucleotides: TGTGCCACCGCCGGGACAGGGGAAAAAGAGACCCAGTACTTC.